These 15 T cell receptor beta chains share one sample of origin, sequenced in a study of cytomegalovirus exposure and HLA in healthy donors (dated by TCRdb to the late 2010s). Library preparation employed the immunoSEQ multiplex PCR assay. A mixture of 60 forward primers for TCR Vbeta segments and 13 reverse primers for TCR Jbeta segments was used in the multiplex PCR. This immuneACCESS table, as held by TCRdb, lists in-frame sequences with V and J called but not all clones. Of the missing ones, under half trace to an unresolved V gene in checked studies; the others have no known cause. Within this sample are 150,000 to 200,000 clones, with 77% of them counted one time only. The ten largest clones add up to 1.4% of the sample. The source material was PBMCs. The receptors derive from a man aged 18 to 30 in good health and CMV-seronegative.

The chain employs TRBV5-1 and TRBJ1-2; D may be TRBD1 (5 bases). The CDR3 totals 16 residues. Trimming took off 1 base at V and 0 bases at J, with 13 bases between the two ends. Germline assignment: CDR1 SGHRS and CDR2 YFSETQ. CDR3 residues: CASSLPETEANYGYTF. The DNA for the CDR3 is TGCGCCAGCAGCTTGCCCGAGACAGAAGCTAACTATGGCTACACCTTC.

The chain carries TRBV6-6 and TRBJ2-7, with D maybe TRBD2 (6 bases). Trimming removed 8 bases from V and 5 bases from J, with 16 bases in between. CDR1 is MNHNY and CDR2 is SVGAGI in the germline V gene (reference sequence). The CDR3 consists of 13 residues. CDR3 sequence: CASVGGSPHEQYF. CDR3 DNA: TGTGCCAGCGTTGGGGGGTCCCCCCACGAGCAGTACTTC.

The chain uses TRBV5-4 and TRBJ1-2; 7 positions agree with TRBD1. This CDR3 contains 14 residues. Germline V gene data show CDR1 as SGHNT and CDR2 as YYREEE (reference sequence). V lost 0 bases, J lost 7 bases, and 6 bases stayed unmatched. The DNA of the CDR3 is TGTGCCAGCAGCTTGGGACAGGGTGGTAGTGGCTACACCTTC. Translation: CASSLGQGGSGYTF. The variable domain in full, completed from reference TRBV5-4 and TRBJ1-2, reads ETGVTQSPTHLIKTRGQQVTLRCSSQSGHNTVSWYQQALGQGPQFIFQYYREEENGRGNFPPRFSGLQFPNYSSELNVNALELDDSALYLCASSLGQGGSGYTFGSGTRLTVV.

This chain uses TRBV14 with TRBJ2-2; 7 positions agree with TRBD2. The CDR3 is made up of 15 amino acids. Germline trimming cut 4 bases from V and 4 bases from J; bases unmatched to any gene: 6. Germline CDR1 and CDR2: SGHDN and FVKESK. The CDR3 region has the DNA TGTGCCAGCAGCCCTGGACTAGAACGCACCGGGGAGCTGTTTTTT. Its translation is CASSPGLERTGELFF. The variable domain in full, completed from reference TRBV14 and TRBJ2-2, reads EAGVTQFPSHSVIEKGQTVTLRCDPISGHDNLYWYRRVMGKEIKFLLHFVKESKQDESGMPNNRFLAERTGGTYSTLKVQPAELEDSGVYFCASSPGLERTGELFFGEGSRLTVL.

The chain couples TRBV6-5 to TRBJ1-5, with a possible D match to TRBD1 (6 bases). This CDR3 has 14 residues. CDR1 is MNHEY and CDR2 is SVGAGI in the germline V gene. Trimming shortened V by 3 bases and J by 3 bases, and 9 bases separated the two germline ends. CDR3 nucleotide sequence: TGTGCCAGCAGTTATACAGGGTACAATCAGCCCCAGCATTTT. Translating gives CASSYTGYNQPQHF.

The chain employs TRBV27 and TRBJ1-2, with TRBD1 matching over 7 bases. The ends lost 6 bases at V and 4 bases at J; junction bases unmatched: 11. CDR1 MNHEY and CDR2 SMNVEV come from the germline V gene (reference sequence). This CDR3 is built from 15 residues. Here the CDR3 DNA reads TGTGCCAGCAGCGCTCGACAGGGAACCCCCTATGGCTACACCTTC. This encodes CASSARQGTPYGYTF.

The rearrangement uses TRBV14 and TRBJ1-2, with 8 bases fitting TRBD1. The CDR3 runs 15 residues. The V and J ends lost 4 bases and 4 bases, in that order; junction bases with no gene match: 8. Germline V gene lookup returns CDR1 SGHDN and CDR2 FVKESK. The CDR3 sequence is CASSPPTGGGYGYTF. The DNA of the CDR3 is TGTGCCAGCAGCCCCCCAACAGGGGGTGGCTATGGCTACACCTTC.

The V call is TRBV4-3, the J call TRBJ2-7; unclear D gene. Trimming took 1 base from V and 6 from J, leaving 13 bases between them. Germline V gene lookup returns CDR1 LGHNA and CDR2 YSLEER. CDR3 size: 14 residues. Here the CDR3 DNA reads TGCGCCAGCAGCCAAGTGGGTGCGGTGCGCGAGCAGTACTTC. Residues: CASSQVGAVREQYF.

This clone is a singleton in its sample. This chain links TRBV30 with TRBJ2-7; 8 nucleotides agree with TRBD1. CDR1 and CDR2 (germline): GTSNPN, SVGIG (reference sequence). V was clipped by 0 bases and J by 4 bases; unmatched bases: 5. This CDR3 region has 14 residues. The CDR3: CAWSVAGGGYEQYF. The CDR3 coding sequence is TGTGCCTGGAGTGTTGCAGGGGGCGGGTACGAGCAGTACTTC.

The CDR3 region is CATSTLGLDAAGELFF. The CDR3 DNA follows: TGTGCCACCAGCACCCTAGGACTAGACGCGGCCGGGGAGCTGTTTTTT. V gene TRBV15 combines with J gene TRBJ2-2, with 7 bases fitting TRBD2. This CDR3 has 16 residues. The V segment lost 4 bases and the J segment 6 bases; nucleotides outside the gene matches: 11. Germline V gene data show CDR1 as LNHNV and CDR2 as YYDKDF (reference sequence).

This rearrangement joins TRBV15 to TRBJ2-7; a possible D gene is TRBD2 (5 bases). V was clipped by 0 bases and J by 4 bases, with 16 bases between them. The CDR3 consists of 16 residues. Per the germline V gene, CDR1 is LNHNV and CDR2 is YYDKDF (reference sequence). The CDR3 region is CATSRDRGPGVYEQYF. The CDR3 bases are TGTGCCACCAGCAGAGATCGAGGACCCGGGGTATACGAGCAGTACTTC. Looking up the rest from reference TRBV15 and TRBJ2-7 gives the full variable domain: DAMVIQNPRYQVTQFGKPVTLSCSQTLNHNVMYWYQQKSSQAPKLLFHYYDKDFNNEADTPDNFQSRRPNTSFCFLDIRSPGLGDTAMYLCATSRDRGPGVYEQYFGPGTRLTVT.

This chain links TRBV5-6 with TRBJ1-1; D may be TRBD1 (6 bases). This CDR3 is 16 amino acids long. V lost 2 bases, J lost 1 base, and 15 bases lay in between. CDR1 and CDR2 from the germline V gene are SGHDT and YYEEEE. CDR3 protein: CASSFYDRLQNTEAFF. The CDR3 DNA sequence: TGTGCCAGCAGCTTTTATGACAGGTTGCAGAACACTGAAGCTTTCTTT.

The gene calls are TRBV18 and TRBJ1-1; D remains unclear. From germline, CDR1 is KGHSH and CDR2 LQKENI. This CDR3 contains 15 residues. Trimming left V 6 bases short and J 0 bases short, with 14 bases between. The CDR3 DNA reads TGTGCCAGCTCTGTGGCAGGAGGCATGAACACTGAAGCTTTCTTT. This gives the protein CASSVAGGMNTEAFF. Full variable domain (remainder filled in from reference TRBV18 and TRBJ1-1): NAGVMQNPRHLVRRRGQEARLRCSPMKGHSHVYWYRQLPEEGLKFMVYLQKENIIDESGMPKERFSAEFPKEGPSILRIQQVVRGDSAAYFCASSVAGGMNTEAFFGQGTRLTVV.

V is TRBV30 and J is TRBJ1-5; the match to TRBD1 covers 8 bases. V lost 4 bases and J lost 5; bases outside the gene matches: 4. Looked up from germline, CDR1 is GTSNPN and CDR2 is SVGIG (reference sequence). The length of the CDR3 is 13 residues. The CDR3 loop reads CAWTGQGDQPQHF. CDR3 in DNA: TGTGCCTGGACAGGACAGGGAGATCAGCCCCAGCATTTT.

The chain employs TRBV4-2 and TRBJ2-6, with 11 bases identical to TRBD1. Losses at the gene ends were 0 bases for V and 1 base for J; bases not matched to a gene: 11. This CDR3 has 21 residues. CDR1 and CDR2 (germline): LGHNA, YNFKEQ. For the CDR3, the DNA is TGTGCCAGCAGCCAAGACGGGACAGGGGGGTTTGTTGTGTCTGGGGCCAACGTCCTGACTTTC. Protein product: CASSQDGTGGFVVSGANVLTF.